This TCR beta chain was identified during a study of blood T cell repertoires in COVID-19. Study-level background: Italy, Spain and the United States were the sources of the convalescent and acute COVID-19 samples. T cells, B-cell-depleted T cells, or PBMCs supplied cDNA or gDNA.

Authors' data handling: Amplification of reference gene primers provided the estimated nucleated cell counts. The data were produced by immunoSEQ multiplex PCR, yet TCRdb's version contains in-frame clones alone and is incomplete. V, J and clone size are those of that table, while D and trimming were read from the DNA. The sample lists 97,000 or so clones, roughly nine tenths seen once, with approximately 5.6% in the top ten. Seattle patients were enrolled during active infection and followed longitudinally. The CDR3 length is 15 residues. Germline V CDR1 and CDR2: LGHNT, FRNRAP. The trim removed 3 bases at V and 1 base at J, leaving 1 base unmatched.

The sample was peripheral blood. The J gene is TRBJ2-3, the V gene TRBV12-5; the match to TRBD1 covers 10 bases. The TCR comes from a woman in her 50s with COVID-19, enrolled during active disease. DNA of the CDR3: TGTGCTAGTGGTTTAGGGACAGGGGGCACAGATACGCAGTATTTT. Its translation is CASGLGTGGTDTQYF.